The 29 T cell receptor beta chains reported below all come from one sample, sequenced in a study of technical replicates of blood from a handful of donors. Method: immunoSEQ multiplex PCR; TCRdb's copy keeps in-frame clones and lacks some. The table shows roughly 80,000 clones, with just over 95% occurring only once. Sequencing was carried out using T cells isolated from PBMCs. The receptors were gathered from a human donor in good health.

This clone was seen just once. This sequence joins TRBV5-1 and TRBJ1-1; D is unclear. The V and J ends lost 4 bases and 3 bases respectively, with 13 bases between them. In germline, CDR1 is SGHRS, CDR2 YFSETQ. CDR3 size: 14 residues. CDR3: CASSPEYTDTEAFF. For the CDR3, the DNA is TGCGCCAGCAGCCCGGAGTATACGGACACTGAAGCTTTCTTT.

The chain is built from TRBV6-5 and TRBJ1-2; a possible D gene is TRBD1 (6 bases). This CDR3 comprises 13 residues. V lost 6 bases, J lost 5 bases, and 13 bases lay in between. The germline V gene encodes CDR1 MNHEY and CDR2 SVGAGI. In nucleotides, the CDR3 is TGTGCCAGCAGACCGACAGGCCGATATGGCTACACCTTC. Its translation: CASRPTGRYGYTF.

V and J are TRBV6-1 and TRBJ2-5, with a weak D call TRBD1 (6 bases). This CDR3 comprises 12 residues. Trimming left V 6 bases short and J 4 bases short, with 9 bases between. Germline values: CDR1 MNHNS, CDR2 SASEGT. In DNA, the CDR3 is TGTGCCAGCAGGCAGGGGCGAGAGACCCAGTACTTC. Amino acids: CASRQGRETQYF.

CDR3 loop: CAIAGTSNQPQHF. The CDR3 DNA reads as TGTGCCATCGCAGGAACAAGCAATCAGCCCCAGCATTTT. The gene calls are TRBV10-3 and TRBJ1-5; D gene uncertain. Germline V gene lookup returns CDR1 ENHRY and CDR2 SYGVKD. Between the trimmed V and J ends, which lost 8 bases and 1 base, there was a span of 9 bases. This CDR3 contains 13 residues.

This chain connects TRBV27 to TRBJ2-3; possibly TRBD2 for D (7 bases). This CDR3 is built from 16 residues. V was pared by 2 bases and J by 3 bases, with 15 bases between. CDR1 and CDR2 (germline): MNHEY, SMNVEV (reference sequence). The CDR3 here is CASSLARGGITDTQYF. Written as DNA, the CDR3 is TGTGCCAGCAGTTTAGCTCGCGGGGGCATTACAGATACGCAGTATTTT.

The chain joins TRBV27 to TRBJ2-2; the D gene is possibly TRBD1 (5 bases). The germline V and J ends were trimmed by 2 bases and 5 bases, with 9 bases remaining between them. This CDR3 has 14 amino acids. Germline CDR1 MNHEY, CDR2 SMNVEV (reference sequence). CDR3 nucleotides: TGTGCCAGCAGTTTAACCGCAGGGACCGGGGAGCTGTTTTTT. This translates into CASSLTAGTGELFF.

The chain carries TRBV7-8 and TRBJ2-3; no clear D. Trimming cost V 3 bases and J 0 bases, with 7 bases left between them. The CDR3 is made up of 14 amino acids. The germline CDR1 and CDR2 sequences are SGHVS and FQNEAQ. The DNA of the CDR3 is TGTGCCAGCAGCTTGGGCCCCAGCACAGATACGCAGTATTTT. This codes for CASSLGPSTDTQYF.

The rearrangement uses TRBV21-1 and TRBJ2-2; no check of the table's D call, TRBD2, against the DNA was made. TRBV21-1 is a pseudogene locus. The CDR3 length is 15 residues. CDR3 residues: CASSRRPGGAGELFF. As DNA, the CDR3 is TGTGCCAGCAGCAGACGGCCCGGAGGAGCCGGGGAGCTGTTTTTT.

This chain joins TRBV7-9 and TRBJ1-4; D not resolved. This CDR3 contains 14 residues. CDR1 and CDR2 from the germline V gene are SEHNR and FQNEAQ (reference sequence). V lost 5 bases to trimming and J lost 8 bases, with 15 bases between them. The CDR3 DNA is TGTGCCAGCAGCCCAGGACGAAGGGAGGAAAAACTGTTTTTT. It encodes CASSPGRREEKLFF. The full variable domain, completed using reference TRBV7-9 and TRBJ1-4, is DTGVSQNPRHKITKRGQNVTFRCDPISEHNRLYWYRQTLGQGPEFLTYFQNEAQLEKSRLLSDRFSAERPKGSFSTLEIQRTEQGDSAMYLCASSPGRREEKLFFGSGTQLSVL.

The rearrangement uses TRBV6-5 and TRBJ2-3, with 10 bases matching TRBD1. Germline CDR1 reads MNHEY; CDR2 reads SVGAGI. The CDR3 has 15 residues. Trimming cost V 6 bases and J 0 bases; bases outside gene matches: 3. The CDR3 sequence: CASRRQGASTDTQYF. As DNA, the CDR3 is TGTGCCAGCAGACGACAGGGGGCCAGCACAGATACGCAGTATTTT.

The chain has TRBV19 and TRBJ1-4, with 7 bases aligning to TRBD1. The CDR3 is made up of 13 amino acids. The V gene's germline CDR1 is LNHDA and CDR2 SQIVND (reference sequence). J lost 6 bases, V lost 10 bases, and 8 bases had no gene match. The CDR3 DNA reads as TGTGCCACTGGGGACAGTGCGGATGAAAAACTGTTTTTT. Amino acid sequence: CATGDSADEKLFF. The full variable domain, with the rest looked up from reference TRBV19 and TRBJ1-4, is DGGITQSPKYLFRKEGQNVTLSCEQNLNHDAMYWYRQDPGQGLRLIYYSQIVNDFQKGDIAEGYSVSREKKESFPLTVTSAQKNPTAFYLCATGDSADEKLFFGSGTQLSVL.

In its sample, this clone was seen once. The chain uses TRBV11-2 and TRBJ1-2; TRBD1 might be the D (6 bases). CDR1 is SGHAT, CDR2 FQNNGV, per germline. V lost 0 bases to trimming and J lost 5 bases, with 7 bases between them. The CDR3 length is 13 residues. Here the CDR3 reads CASSLDRGYGYTF. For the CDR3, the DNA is TGTGCCAGCAGCTTAGATAGGGGGTATGGCTACACCTTC.

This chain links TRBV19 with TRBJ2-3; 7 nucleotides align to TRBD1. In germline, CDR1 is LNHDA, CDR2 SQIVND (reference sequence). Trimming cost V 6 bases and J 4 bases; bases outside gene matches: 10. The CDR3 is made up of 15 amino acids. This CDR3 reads CASSSRNRGSDTQYF. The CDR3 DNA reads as TGTGCCAGTAGCTCTCGGAACAGGGGCTCAGATACGCAGTATTTT.

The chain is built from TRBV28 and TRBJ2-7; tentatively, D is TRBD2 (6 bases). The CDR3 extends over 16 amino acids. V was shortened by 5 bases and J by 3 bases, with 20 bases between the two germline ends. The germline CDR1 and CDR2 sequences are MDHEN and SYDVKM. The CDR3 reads CASSPMRLETYYEQYF. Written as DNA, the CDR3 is TGTGCCAGCAGTCCAATGCGACTAGAAACTTACTACGAGCAGTACTTC.

As DNA, the CDR3 is TGTGCCAGCAAGTTAGCGATCAAAGAGACCCAGTACTTC. This translates into CASKLAIKETQYF. The J gene is TRBJ2-5, the V gene TRBV6-1; a weak D match, TRBD2 (5 bases). CDR3 length: 13 amino acids. The V end was cut by 7 bases, the J end by 3 bases, with 12 bases between. From germline, CDR1 is MNHNS and CDR2 SASEGT.

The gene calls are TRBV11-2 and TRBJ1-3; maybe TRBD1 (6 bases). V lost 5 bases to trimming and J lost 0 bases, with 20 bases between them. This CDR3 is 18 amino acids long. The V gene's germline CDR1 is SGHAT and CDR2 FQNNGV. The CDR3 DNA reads TGTGCCAGCAGCCAAACCGGACAGCTCTACGGCTCTGGAAACACCATATATTTT. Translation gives CASSQTGQLYGSGNTIYF. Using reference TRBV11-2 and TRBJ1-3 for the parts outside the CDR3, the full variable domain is EAGVAQSPRYKIIEKRQSVAFWCNPISGHATLYWYQQILGQGPKLLIQFQNNGVVDDSQLPKDRFSAERLKGVDSTLKIQPAKLEDSAVYLCASSQTGQLYGSGNTIYFGEGSWLTVV.

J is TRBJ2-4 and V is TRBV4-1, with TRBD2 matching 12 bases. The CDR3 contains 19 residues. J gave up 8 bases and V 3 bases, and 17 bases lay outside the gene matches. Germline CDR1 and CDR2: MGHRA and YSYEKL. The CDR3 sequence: CASSQIEKTSGRRGDIQYF. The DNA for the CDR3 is TGCGCCAGCAGCCAGATCGAAAAGACTAGCGGGAGACGTGGGGACATTCAGTACTTC.

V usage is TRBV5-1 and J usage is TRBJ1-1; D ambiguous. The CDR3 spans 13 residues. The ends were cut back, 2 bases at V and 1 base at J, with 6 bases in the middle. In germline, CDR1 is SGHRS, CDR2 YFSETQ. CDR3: CASSFEGNTEAFF. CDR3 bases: TGCGCCAGCAGCTTCGAGGGGAACACTGAAGCTTTCTTT.

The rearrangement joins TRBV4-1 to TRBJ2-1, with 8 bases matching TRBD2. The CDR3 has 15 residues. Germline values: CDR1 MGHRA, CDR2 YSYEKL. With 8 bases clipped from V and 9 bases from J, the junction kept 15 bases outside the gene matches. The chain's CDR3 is CASEDGGRSAGEQFF. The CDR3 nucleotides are TGCGCCAGCGAGGATGGCGGGAGGTCTGCTGGTGAGCAGTTCTTC.

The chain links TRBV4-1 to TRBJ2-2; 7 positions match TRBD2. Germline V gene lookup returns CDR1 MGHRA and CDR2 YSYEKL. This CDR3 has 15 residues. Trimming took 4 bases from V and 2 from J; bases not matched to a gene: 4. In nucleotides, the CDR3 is TGCGCCAGCAGCCTAGAGACTAGCAACACCGGGGAGCTGTTTTTT. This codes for CASSLETSNTGELFF.

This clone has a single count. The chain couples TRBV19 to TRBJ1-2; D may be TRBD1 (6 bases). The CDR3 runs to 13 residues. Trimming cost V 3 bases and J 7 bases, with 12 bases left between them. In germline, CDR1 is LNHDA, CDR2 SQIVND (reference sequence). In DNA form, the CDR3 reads TGTGCCAGTAGTATGGTGGACAGCCTTGGCTACACCTTC. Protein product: CASSMVDSLGYTF.

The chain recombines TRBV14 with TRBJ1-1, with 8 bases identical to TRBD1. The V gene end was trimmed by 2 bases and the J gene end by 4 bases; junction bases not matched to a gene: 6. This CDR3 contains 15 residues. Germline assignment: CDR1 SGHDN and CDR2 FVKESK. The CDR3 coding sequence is TGTGCCAGCAGCCAAAGACAGGGGAGGAGCACTGAAGCTTTCTTT. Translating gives CASSQRQGRSTEAFF.

CDR3 region: CASSSTGGPGELFF. CDR3 nucleotide sequence: TGTGCCAGCAGCTCAACAGGGGGGCCCGGGGAGCTGTTTTTT. The chain links TRBV5-6 to TRBJ2-2, with 8 bases fitting TRBD1. J lost 6 bases, V lost 3 bases, and 4 bases had no gene match. From germline, CDR1 is SGHDT and CDR2 YYEEEE. The CDR3 runs 14 residues.

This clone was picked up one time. The CDR3: CASSYSGAGGQEQYF. As DNA, the CDR3 is TGTGCCAGCAGTTACTCGGGTGCAGGTGGCCAAGAGCAGTACTTC. V is TRBV6-6 and J is TRBJ2-7; D uncertain. Germline V gene lookup returns CDR1 MNHNY and CDR2 SVGAGI (reference sequence). Trimming cost V 0 bases and J 7 bases, with 16 bases left between them. This CDR3 is built from 15 residues.

In DNA form, the CDR3 reads TGTGCCAGCGGAGGACTAGCTCCATATACGCGAGATACGCAGTATTTT. Protein: CASGGLAPYTRDTQYF. V and J are TRBV2 and TRBJ2-3, with 8 bases aligning to TRBD2. Germline assignment: CDR1 SNHLY and CDR2 FYNNEI. Unmatched junction bases numbered 15, after V lost 8 bases and J lost 5 bases. This CDR3 has 16 residues.

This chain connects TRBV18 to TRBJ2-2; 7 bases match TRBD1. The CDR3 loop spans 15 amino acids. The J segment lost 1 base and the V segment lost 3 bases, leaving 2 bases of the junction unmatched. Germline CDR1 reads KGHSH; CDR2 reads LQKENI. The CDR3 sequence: CASSPRQGNTGELFF. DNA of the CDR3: TGTGCCAGCTCACCGCGACAGGGGAACACCGGGGAGCTGTTTTTT.

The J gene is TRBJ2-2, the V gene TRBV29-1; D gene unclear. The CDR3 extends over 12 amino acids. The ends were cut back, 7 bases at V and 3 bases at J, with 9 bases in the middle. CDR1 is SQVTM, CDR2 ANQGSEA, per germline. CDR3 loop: CSAATYTGELFF. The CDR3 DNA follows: TGCAGCGCTGCTACTTACACCGGGGAGCTGTTTTTT.

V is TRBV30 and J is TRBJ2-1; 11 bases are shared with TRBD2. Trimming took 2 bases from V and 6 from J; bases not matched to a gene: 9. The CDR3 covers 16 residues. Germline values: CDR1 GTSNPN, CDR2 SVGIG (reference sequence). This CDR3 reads CAWSQLTSGGPNEQFF. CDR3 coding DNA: TGTGCCTGGAGTCAGCTTACTAGCGGGGGACCCAATGAGCAGTTCTTC.

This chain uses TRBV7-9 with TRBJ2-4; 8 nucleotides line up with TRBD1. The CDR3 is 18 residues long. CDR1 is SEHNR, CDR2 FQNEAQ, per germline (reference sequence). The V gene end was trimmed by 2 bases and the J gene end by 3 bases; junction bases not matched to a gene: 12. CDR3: CASSLWTGYSFGKNIQYF. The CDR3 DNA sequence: TGTGCCAGCAGCTTATGGACAGGGTATTCCTTTGGCAAAAACATTCAGTACTTC.